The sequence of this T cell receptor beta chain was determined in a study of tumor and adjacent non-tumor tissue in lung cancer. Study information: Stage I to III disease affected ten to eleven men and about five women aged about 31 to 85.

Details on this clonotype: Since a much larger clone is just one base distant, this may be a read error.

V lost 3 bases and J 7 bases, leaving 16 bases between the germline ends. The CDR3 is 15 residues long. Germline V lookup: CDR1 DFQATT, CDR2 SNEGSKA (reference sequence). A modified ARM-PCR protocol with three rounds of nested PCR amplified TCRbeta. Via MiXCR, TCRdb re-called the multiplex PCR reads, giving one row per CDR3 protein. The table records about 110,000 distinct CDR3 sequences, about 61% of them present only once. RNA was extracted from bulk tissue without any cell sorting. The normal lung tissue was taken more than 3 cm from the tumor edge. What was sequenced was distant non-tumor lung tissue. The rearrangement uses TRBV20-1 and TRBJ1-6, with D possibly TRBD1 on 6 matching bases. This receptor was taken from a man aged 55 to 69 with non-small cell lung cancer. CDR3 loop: CSARIQGPVNSPLHF. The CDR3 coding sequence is TGCAGTGCTAGGATACAGGGACCTGTCAATTCACCCCTCCACTTT.